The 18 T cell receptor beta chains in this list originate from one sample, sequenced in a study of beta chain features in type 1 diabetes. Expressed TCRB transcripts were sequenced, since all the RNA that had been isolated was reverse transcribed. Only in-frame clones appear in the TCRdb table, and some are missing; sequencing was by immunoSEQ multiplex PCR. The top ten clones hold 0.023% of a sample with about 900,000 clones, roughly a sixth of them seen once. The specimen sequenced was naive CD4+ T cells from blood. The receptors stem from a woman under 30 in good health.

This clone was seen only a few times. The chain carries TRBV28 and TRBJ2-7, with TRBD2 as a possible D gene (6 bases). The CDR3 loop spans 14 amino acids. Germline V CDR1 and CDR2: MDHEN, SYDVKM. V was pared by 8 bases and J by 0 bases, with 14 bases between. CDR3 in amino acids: CASVDGSRSYEQYF. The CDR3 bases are TGTGCCAGCGTCGACGGGAGTCGCTCCTACGAGCAGTACTTC.

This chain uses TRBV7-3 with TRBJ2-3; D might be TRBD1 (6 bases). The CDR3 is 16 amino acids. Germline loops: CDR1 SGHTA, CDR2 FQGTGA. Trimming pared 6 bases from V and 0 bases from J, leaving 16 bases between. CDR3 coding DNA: TGTGCCAGCAGAGACAGGCGGACAGCTAGCACAGATACGCAGTATTTT. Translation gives CASRDRRTASTDTQYF.

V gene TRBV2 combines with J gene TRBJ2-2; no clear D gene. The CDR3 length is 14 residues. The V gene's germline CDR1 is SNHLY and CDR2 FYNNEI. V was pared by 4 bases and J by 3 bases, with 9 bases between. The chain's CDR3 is CASSVTGYTGELFF. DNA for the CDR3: TGTGCCAGCAGTGTCACCGGGTACACCGGGGAGCTGTTTTTT.

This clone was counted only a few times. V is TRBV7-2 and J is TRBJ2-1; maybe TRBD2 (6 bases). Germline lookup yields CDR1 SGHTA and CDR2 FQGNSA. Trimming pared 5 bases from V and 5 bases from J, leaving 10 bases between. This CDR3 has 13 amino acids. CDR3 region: CASSTGLHNEQFF. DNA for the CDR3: TGTGCCAGCAGCACGGGACTCCACAATGAGCAGTTCTTC.

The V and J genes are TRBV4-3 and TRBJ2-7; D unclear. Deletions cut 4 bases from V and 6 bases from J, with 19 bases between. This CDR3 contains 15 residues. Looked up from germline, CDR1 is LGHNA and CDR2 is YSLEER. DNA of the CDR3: TGCGCCAGCAGCCCCTCGGGTCTACACGTCGGCGAGCAGTACTTC. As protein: CASSPSGLHVGEQYF.

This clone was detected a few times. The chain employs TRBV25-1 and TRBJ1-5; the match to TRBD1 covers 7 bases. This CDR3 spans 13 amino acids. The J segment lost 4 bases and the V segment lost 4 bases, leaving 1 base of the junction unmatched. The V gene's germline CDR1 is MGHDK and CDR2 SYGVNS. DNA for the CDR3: TGTGCCAGCAGTGGACAGGGAAATCAGCCCCAGCATTTT. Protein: CASSGQGNQPQHF.

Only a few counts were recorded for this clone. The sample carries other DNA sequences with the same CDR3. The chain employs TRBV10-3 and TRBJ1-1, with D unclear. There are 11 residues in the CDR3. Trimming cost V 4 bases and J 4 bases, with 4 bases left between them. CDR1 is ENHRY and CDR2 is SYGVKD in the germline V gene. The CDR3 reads CAISGGTEAFF. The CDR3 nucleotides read TGTGCCATCAGTGGGGGCACTGAAGCTTTCTTT.

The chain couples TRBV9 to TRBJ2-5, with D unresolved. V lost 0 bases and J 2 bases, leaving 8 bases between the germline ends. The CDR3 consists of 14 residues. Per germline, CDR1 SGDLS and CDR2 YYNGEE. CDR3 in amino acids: CASSVDRRQETQYF. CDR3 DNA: TGTGCCAGCAGCGTAGACAGAAGGCAAGAGACCCAGTACTTC.

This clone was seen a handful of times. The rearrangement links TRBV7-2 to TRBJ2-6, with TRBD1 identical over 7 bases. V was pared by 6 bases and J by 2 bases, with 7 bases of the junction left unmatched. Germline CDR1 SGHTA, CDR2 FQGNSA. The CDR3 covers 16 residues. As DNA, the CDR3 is TGTGCCAGCAGTTGGGGACAGACTGCTGGGGCCAACGTCCTGACTTTC. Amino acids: CASSWGQTAGANVLTF.

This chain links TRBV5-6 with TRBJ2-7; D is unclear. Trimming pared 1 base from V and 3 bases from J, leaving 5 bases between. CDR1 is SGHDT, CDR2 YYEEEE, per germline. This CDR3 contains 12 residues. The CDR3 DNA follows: TGTGCCAGCAGCTTGTCCCACTACGAGCAGTACTTC. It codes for CASSLSHYEQYF. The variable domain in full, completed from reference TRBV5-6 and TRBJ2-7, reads DAGVTQSPTHLIKTRGQQVTLRCSPKSGHDTVSWYQQALGQGPQFIFQYYEEEERQRGNFPDRFSGHQFPNYSSELNVNALLLGDSALYLCASSLSHYEQYFGPGTRLTVT.

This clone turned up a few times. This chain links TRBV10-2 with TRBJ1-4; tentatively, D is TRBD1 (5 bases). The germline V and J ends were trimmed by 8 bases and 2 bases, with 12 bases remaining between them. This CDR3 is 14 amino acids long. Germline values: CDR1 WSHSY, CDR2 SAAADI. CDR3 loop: CASSDWGTNEKLFF. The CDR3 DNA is TGCGCCAGCTCCGACTGGGGGACTAATGAAAAACTGTTTTTT.

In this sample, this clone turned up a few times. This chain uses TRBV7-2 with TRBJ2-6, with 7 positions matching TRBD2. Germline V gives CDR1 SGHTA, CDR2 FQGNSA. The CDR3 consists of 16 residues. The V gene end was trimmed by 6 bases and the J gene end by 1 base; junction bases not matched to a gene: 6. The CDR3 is CASRDLRGSGANVLTF. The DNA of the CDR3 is TGTGCCAGCAGGGACTTGCGGGGGTCTGGGGCCAACGTCCTGACTTTC.

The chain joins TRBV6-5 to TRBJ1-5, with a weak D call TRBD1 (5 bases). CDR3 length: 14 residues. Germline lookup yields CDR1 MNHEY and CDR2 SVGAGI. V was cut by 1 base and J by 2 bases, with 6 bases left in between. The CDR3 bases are TGTGCCAGCAGTTACTTGGGGGGCAATCAGCCCCAGCATTTT. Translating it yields CASSYLGGNQPQHF.

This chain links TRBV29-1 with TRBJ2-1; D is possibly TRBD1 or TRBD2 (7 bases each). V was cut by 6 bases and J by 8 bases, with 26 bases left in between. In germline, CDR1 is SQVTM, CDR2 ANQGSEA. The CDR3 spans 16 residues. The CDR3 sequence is CSVKGAVRLATHEQFF. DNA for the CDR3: TGCAGCGTAAAGGGGGCGGTAAGACTAGCAACGCATGAGCAGTTCTTC.

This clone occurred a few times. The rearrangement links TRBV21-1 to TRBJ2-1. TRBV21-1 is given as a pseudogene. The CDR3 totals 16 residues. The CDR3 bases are TGTGCCAGCAGCAAAGCGGTATTCTCATTGGGGAATGAGCAGTTCTTC. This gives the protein CASSKAVFSLGNEQFF.

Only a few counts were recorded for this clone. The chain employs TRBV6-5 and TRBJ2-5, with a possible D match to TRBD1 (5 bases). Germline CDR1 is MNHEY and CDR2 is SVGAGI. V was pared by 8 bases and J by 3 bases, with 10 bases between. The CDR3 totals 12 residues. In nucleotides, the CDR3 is TGTGCCAGCCGCCAGGGAAAAGAGACCCAGTACTTC. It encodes CASRQGKETQYF.

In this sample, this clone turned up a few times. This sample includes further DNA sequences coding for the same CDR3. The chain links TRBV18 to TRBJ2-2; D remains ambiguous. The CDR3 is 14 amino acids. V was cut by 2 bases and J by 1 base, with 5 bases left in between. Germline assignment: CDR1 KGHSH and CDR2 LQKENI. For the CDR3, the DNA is TGTGCCAGCTCACCAGGCCGGAACACCGGGGAGCTGTTTTTT. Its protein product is CASSPGRNTGELFF.

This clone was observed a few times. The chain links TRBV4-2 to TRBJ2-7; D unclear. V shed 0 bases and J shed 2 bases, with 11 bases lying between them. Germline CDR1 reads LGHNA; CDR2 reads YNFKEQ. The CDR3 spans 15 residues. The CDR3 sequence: CASSQDASIPYEQYF. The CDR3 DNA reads TGTGCCAGCAGCCAAGATGCCAGTATCCCCTACGAGCAGTACTTC.